Shown below are 18 T cell receptor beta chains from a single sample sequenced in a study of T cell repertoires in cytomegalovirus infection. From the reads, TCRdb called clonotypes with MiXCR, one entry per CDR3 protein. Here the sample spans some 110,000 distinct CDR3 sequences, 10% being singletons. The antigens for these receptors are not known. Material for sequencing was PBMCs, sequenced either directly or after in vitro stimulation (not recorded which). The receptors shown here come from a human donor in good health (CMV status not recorded). Some clones in this sample may be carry-over from other donors' samples.

In its sample, this clonotype was seen a few times. The chain has TRBV20-1 and TRBJ1-4; D not certain. V was clipped by 2 bases and J by 7 bases, with 5 bases between them. Germline V lookup: CDR1 DFQATT, CDR2 SNEGSKA (reference sequence). The CDR3 spans 11 residues. Written as DNA, the CDR3 is TGCAGTGCTAGATCGCTTGAAAAACTGTTTTTT. Residues: CSARSLEKLFF.

In its sample, this clonotype was seen a few times. The rearrangement uses TRBV7-9 and TRBJ2-3, with D uncertain. V was clipped by 7 bases and J by 0 bases, with 8 bases between them. This CDR3 region has 13 residues. CDR1 is SEHNR and CDR2 is FQNEAQ in the germline V gene (reference sequence). The CDR3 spells CASKPPSTDTQYF. In DNA, the CDR3 is TGTGCCAGCAAGCCCCCGAGCACAGATACGCAGTATTTT.

This clonotype was observed a few times. This rearrangement joins TRBV6-5 to TRBJ1-4, with a possible D match to TRBD1 (6 bases). Trimming stripped 6 bases from V and 8 bases from J, with 13 bases between. The CDR3 runs to 13 residues. In germline, CDR1 is MNHEY, CDR2 SVGAGI. In nucleotides, the CDR3 is TGTGCCAGCAGCCCACGGACAGTAGAAAAACTGTTTTTT. It is translated as CASSPRTVEKLFF.

This clonotype was counted a few times. The chain uses TRBV12-3 or TRBV12-4 and TRBJ1-2; D is unresolved. The V gene lost 3 bases and the J gene lost 4 bases, with 9 bases spanning the gap. This CDR3 has 13 residues. Here the CDR3 reads CASSFGPVYGYTF. In DNA, the CDR3 is TGTGCCAGCAGTTTTGGGCCAGTCTATGGCTACACCTTC.

This chain joins TRBV6-6 and TRBJ2-1; TRBD1 matches at 9 bases. CDR3 length equals 9 residues. J lost 15 bases, V lost 10 bases, and 4 bases had no gene match. CDR1 is MNHNY, CDR2 SVGAGI, per germline (reference sequence). The CDR3: CAIGQGSFF. In nucleotides, the CDR3 is TGTGCCATAGGACAGGGGTCGTTCTTC.

This clonotype was seen only a few times. The genes are TRBV19 and TRBJ1-1, with 11 bases identical to TRBD1. V dropped 5 bases and J dropped 3; count of bases not matched to a gene: 8. This CDR3 has 16 residues. Germline CDR1 and CDR2: LNHDA and SQIVND (reference sequence). CDR3 region: CASSRLPGQGDTEAFF. CDR3 coding DNA: TGTGCCAGTAGTCGCCTCCCGGGACAGGGGGACACTGAAGCTTTCTTT.

This clonotype was observed a few times. The rearrangement uses TRBV28 and TRBJ1-4; no clear D gene. Germline V gives CDR1 MDHEN, CDR2 SYDVKM. The CDR3 is 12 amino acids. Trimming took off 3 bases at V and 12 bases at J, with 11 bases between the two ends. The CDR3 coding sequence is TGTGCCAGCAGTTTCGGTGAGAAGGAACTGTTTTTT. Translated: CASSFGEKELFF.

This clonotype was seen ten or more times. The chain is built from TRBV28 and TRBJ2-7; D ambiguous. This CDR3 comprises 16 residues. V lost 1 base, J lost 1 base, and 14 bases lay in between. CDR1 MDHEN and CDR2 SYDVKM come from the germline V gene. The CDR3 spells CASSLFKTTRSYEQYF. The CDR3 region has the DNA TGTGCCAGCAGTTTATTTAAGACAACCAGATCCTACGAGCAGTACTTC.

This clonotype was seen many times. V and J are TRBV11-2 and TRBJ1-6; 7 bases fit TRBD1. In germline, CDR1 is SGHAT, CDR2 FQNNGV. V lost 5 bases to trimming and J lost 9 bases; unmatched junction nucleotides: 13. The CDR3 runs to 16 residues. The CDR3 here is CASSRTGAKGLSPLHF. Written as DNA, the CDR3 is TGTGCCAGCAGCCGAACAGGGGCCAAAGGACTTTCACCCCTCCACTTT.

This clonotype has a handful of counts. The gene calls are TRBV28 and TRBJ2-3; D possibly corresponds to TRBD2 (5 bases). The V gene's germline CDR1 is MDHEN and CDR2 SYDVKM. V was cut by 3 bases and J by 6 bases, with 10 bases left in between. The CDR3 extends over 13 amino acids. CDR3 region: CASSFRGYDTQYF. The CDR3 bases are TGTGCCAGCAGTTTTCGAGGGTACGATACGCAGTATTTT.

This clonotype has ten or more counts. The chain has TRBV12-3 or TRBV12-4 and TRBJ2-5, with TRBD2 matching over 7 bases. Germline trimming cut 6 bases from V and 5 bases from J; bases unmatched to any gene: 6. The CDR3 is 13 residues long. CDR3 bases: TGTGCCAGCAGCCTCAGCGGGATCGAGACCCAGTACTTC. Its translation: CASSLSGIETQYF.

This clonotype was detected ten times or more. The chain carries TRBV5-8 and TRBJ2-1; D call uncertain. CDR1 is SGHTS and CDR2 is YDEGEE in the germline V gene. Trimming pared 4 bases from V and 9 bases from J, leaving 11 bases between. CDR3 size: 12 residues. Here the CDR3 DNA reads TGTGCCAGCAGCGCGTGGGATGGTGAGCAGTTCTTC. Translated: CASSAWDGEQFF.

The chain uses TRBV6-2 or TRBV6-3 and TRBJ2-7; 7 nucleotides agree with TRBD2. Trimming at V came to 2 bases and at J to 2 bases, leaving 6 bases not matched to a gene. The germline gives CDR1 MNHEY, CDR2 SVGEGT. There are 15 residues in the CDR3. The CDR3 protein is CASSYRLGGTYEQYV. In DNA, the CDR3 is TGTGCCAGCAGTTACCGGCTGGGGGGGACCTACGAGCAGTACGTC.

The genes are TRBV7-6 and TRBJ2-1; TRBD2 matches 8 bases. Germline CDR1 is SGHVS and CDR2 is FNYEAQ. The junction had 11 bases not matched to a gene; V was cut back by 6 bases and J by 4 bases. The CDR3 sequence is 16 residues long. The CDR3 region is CASSSPLGTRYNEQFF. The CDR3 coding sequence is TGTGCCAGCAGTTCTCCTCTTGGGACTAGGTACAATGAGCAGTTCTTC.

This chain uses TRBV27 with TRBJ2-2, with D unresolved. With 0 bases removed from V and 1 base from J, the gap between germline ends came to 3 bases. CDR1 is MNHEY and CDR2 is SMNVEV in the germline V gene (reference sequence). The CDR3 is made up of 14 amino acids. The CDR3 protein is CASSLSRNTGELFF. For the CDR3, the DNA is TGTGCCAGCAGTTTATCCCGGAACACCGGGGAGCTGTTTTTT.

This clonotype was seen more than once but under ten times. CDR3 sequence reads: CASSMGGHGVAPLHF. In nucleotides, the CDR3 is TGTGCCAGTAGTATGGGTGGACATGGGGTCGCACCCCTCCACTTT. The rearrangement links TRBV19 to TRBJ1-6; maybe TRBD1 (5 bases). The CDR3 runs 15 residues. Germline CDR1 and CDR2: LNHDA and SQIVND (reference sequence). V was trimmed by 3 bases and J by 11 bases, leaving 17 bases between them.

This clonotype has at least ten counts. The chain uses TRBV7-2 and TRBJ1-1; 7 bases fit TRBD1. The CDR3 loop spans 14 amino acids. Trimming removed 5 bases from V and 2 bases from J; junction bases left unmatched: 5. The V gene's germline CDR1 is SGHTA and CDR2 FQGNSA. The CDR3 spells CASSPRQGNTEAFF. The DNA for the CDR3 is TGTGCCAGCAGCCCCCGACAGGGTAACACTGAAGCTTTCTTT.

This clonotype turned up a few times. This rearrangement joins TRBV5-4 to TRBJ2-1, with D perhaps TRBD2 (6 bases). The CDR3 is 16 residues long. Germline lookup yields CDR1 SGHNT and CDR2 YYREEE (reference sequence). V was pared by 0 bases and J by 2 bases, with 12 bases between. The CDR3 DNA reads as TGTGCCAGCAGCTTGGTCCGCGGGATGACCTACAATGAGCAGTTCTTC. Encoded protein: CASSLVRGMTYNEQFF.